The 16 T cell receptor beta chains reported below all come from one sample, sequenced in a study of blood T cells in healthy people across ages. It was with a sample-barcoded 5' primer and a J-beta primer mix that a second PCR of about 6 to 12 cycles was run. TCRdb redid the calling of the 5' RACE reads with MiXCR, one entry per CDR3 protein. The repertoire holds about 570,000 distinct CDR3 sequences, with roughly 28% as singletons. Sequenced input: blood. The receptors originated from a woman in her sixties or seventies in good health.

This clonotype was recorded a few times. The CDR3 region is CASSRGQEWTVAEAFF. In DNA, the CDR3 is TGCGCCAGCAGCCGTGGTCAAGAGTGGACCGTTGCTGAAGCTTTCTTT. The chain has TRBV5-1 and TRBJ1-1; D gene uncertain. The CDR3 sequence is 16 residues long. The V end was cut by 4 bases, the J end by 6 bases, with 22 bases between. CDR1 is SGHRS and CDR2 is YFSETQ in the germline V gene.

This clonotype was detected a few times. V usage is TRBV7-9 and J usage is TRBJ2-5; 8 bases are shared with TRBD2. The J call is uncertain, as TRBJ2-1 better fits the DNA end. The CDR3 contains 14 residues. Germline V CDR1 and CDR2: SEHNR, FQNEAQ (reference sequence). The chain's CDR3 is CAGNLGGDYNEQFF. The CDR3 region has the DNA TGTGCCGGCAACCTCGGGGGGGACTACAATGAGCAGTTCTTC.

This chain links TRBV12-3 or TRBV12-4 with TRBJ2-5; 10 bases agree with TRBD1. The CDR3 is made up of 15 amino acids. The V segment lost 6 bases and the J segment 2 bases; nucleotides outside the gene matches: 6. The CDR3 region is CASSPGQGWQETQYF. CDR3 in DNA: TGTGCCAGCAGCCCGGGACAGGGGTGGCAAGAGACCCAGTACTTC.

This clonotype turned up a few times. CDR3 in amino acids: CSAPGPGDTQYF. The CDR3 coding sequence is TGCAGTGCTCCGGGGCCCGGAGATACGCAGTATTTT. This chain uses TRBV20-1 with TRBJ2-3, with D perhaps given as TRBD1 or TRBD2 (5 bases each). The CDR3 runs to 12 residues. Between the trimmed V and J ends, which lost 5 bases and 5 bases, there was a span of 11 bases. Germline CDR1 is DFQATT and CDR2 is SNEGSKA (reference sequence).

This clonotype has only a few counts. The CDR3, as DNA: TGCAGTGCTAGGCCCGGGACAGGGGGTGGCACTGAAGCTTTCTTT. It yields the protein CSARPGTGGGTEAFF. The V and J genes are TRBV20-1 and TRBJ1-1; 11 nucleotides align to TRBD1. CDR1 is DFQATT, CDR2 SNEGSKA, per germline (reference sequence). V shed 3 bases, J shed 4 bases, and the junction held 7 bases outside the gene matches. This CDR3 has 15 residues.

The chain carries TRBV5-1 and TRBJ2-7; D possibly matches TRBD1 or TRBD2 (5 bases each). The CDR3 is made up of 15 amino acids. The germline V gene encodes CDR1 SGHRS and CDR2 YFSETQ. V was clipped by 3 bases and J by 0 bases, with 13 bases between them. The CDR3: CASSYGTALSYEQYF. The CDR3 DNA reads as TGCGCCAGCAGCTATGGGACGGCCCTCTCCTACGAGCAGTACTTC.

The gene calls are TRBV7-2 and TRBJ2-6; no clear D. The CDR3 consists of 16 residues. The germline CDR1 and CDR2 sequences are SGHTA and FQGNSA. The V end lost 6 bases, the J end lost 0 bases, and 12 bases lay between the germline ends. CDR3 nucleotide sequence: TGTGCCAGCAGTGGTGGCAGTAACTCTGGGGCCAACGTCCTGACTTTC. Protein sequence: CASSGGSNSGANVLTF.

The gene calls are TRBV7-2 and TRBJ2-1; D is unclear. V lost 1 base and J 5 bases, leaving 12 bases between the germline ends. The V gene's germline CDR1 is SGHTA and CDR2 FQGNSA. The CDR3 has 15 amino acids. CDR3 bases: TGTGCCAGCAGCTTAGGACTGGCGATGAACAATGAGCAGTTCTTC. Translating it yields CASSLGLAMNNEQFF.

The CDR3 DNA sequence: TGCGCCAGCAGCGTATCTCCGGGAGCCGGGGAGACCCAGTACTTC. Amino acid sequence: CASSVSPGAGETQYF. The rearrangement joins TRBV5-1 to TRBJ2-5; D is possibly TRBD2 (6 bases). The CDR3 loop spans 15 amino acids. The V end was cut by 4 bases, the J end by 5 bases, with 18 bases between. Germline V lookup: CDR1 SGHRS, CDR2 YFSETQ.

V and J are TRBV29-1 and TRBJ2-3; 7 bases line up with TRBD1. The CDR3 is 14 amino acids. V shed 6 bases, J shed 6 bases, and the junction held 12 bases outside the gene matches. The germline V gene encodes CDR1 SQVTM and CDR2 ANQGSEA. Here the CDR3 DNA reads TGCAGCGTGGAGGCGACAGGGACCCCGGATACGCAGTATTTT. Translated, it gives CSVEATGTPDTQYF.

This chain links TRBV7-8 with TRBJ2-2, with D possibly called TRBD1 or TRBD2 (5 bases each). Germline-derived CDR1 and CDR2 are SGHVS and FQNEAQ. The CDR3 is 16 residues long. Trimming shortened V by 5 bases and J by 0 bases, and 13 bases separated the two germline ends. The chain's CDR3 is CASSPRGASNTGELFF. DNA for the CDR3: TGTGCCAGCAGCCCTAGAGGGGCGTCGAACACCGGGGAGCTGTTTTTT.

This clonotype was counted between two and nine times. J is TRBJ2-3 and V is TRBV4-3; TRBD1 matches 10 bases. V dropped 0 bases and J dropped 2; count of bases not matched to a gene: 5. The germline V gene encodes CDR1 LGHNA and CDR2 YSLEER. CDR3 length: 17 amino acids. The CDR3 sequence: CASSQDRDRGYTDTQYF. CDR3 nucleotide sequence: TGCGCCAGCAGCCAAGATCGGGACAGGGGTTACACAGATACGCAGTATTTT.

The rearrangement joins TRBV20-1 to TRBJ1-2; no firm D call. V was clipped by 3 bases and J by 6 bases, with 11 bases between them. CDR3 length: 12 amino acids. Germline lookup yields CDR1 DFQATT and CDR2 SNEGSKA (reference sequence). CDR3 amino acids: CSARRPDHGYTF. The CDR3 coding sequence is TGCAGTGCTAGGAGGCCGGACCATGGCTACACCTTC.

This clonotype was seen at least ten times. The J gene is TRBJ2-5, the V gene TRBV20-1; 7 bases line up with TRBD1. Germline assignment: CDR1 DFQATT and CDR2 SNEGSKA (reference sequence). The CDR3 totals 12 residues. With V trimmed by 5 bases and J by 3 bases, 3 bases remained unmatched. Here the CDR3 reads CSAGDREETQYF. CDR3 coding DNA: TGCAGTGCTGGGGACAGAGAAGAGACCCAGTACTTC.

This rearrangement joins TRBV6-5 to TRBJ2-5, with a tentative D call TRBD1 (5 bases). The CDR3 runs to 14 residues. V lost 6 bases, J lost 7 bases, and 18 bases lay in between. Germline lookup yields CDR1 MNHEY and CDR2 SVGAGI. The CDR3 region has the DNA TGTGCCAGCAGCCAATCCAAGGGGATCGGGACCCAGTACTTC. Protein: CASSQSKGIGTQYF.

This clonotype appeared a few times. An end of the junction does not agree with germline; a read error may underlie this. The chain couples TRBV6-5 to TRBJ2-7, with TRBD2 matching over 10 bases. Germline assignment: CDR1 MNHEY and CDR2 SVGAGI. CDR3 length: 13 residues. For the CDR3, the DNA is TGTGCCAGCAAAGGGACTAGCGCGGAGACCCAGTACTTT. Protein sequence: CASKGTSAETQYF.